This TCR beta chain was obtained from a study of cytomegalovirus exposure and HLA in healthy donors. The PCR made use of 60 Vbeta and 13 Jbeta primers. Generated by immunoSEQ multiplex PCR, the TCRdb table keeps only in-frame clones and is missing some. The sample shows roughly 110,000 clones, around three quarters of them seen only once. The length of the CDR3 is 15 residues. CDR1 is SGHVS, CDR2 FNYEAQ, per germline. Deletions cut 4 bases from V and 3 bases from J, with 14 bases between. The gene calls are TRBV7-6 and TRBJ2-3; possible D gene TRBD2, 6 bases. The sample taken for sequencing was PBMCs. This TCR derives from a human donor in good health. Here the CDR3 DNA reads TGTGCCAGCAGCTCCCCACGCGGGGTTACAGATACGCAGTATTTT. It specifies CASSSPRGVTDTQYF.